This is a list of T cell receptor beta chains from one sample in a study of blood T cell repertoires in COVID-19. Clones were sequenced by immunoSEQ multiplex PCR, and TCRdb holds only the in-frame ones, with some missing. The top ten hold around 5.5% of the sample, which has some 210,000 clones, almost 85% seen once. Sequenced: peripheral blood. Receptors originate from a woman aged 65 to 85 with active or convalescent COVID-19. CDR3s include the opening cysteine and the closing phenylalanine or tryptophan. D genes are given only for firm matches. A clone size is listed for some rows: how often the clone was seen (once, few, many), or a class if it is expanded.

CDR3aa: CASSLRRGGRNEKLFF
CDR3nt: TGTGCCAGCAGCTTGAGGAGGGGGGGACGGAATGAAAAACTGTTTTTT
v_gene: TRBV5-6
j_gene: TRBJ1-4
abundance: .
d_gene: .

CDR3aa: CASSLALQGNTEAFF
CDR3nt: TGTGCCAGCAGCTTAGCTCTACAGGGGAACACTGAAGCTTTCTTT
v_gene: TRBV7-8
j_gene: TRBJ1-1
abundance: .
d_gene: .

CDR3aa: CASSLGLAPGRETQYF
CDR3nt: TGTGCCAGCAGCTTAGGACTAGCCCCTGGGCGGGAGACCCAGTACTTC
v_gene: TRBV13
j_gene: TRBJ2-5
abundance: .
d_gene: .

CDR3aa: CASSSHRGLSNSPLHF
CDR3nt: TGTGCCAGCAGTTCGCACAGGGGCCTCTCCAATTCACCCCTCCACTTT
v_gene: TRBV6-5
j_gene: TRBJ1-6
abundance: .
d_gene: TRBD1

CDR3aa: CASRGLAGGNPIPPDTQYF
CDR3nt: TGTGCCAGCAGAGGACTAGCGGGAGGGAATCCAATCCCCCCAGATACGCAGTATTTT
v_gene: TRBV27
j_gene: TRBJ2-3
abundance: once
d_gene: TRBD2

CDR3aa: CASSWGQATGETQYF
CDR3nt: TGTGCCAGCAGCTGGGGACAGGCGACGGGAGAGACCCAGTACTTC
v_gene: TRBV7-9
j_gene: TRBJ2-5
abundance: .
d_gene: TRBD1

CDR3aa: CAWSGLAGTNEQFF
CDR3nt: TGTGCCTGGAGTGGACTAGCGGGAACTAATGAGCAGTTCTTC
v_gene: TRBV30
j_gene: TRBJ2-1
abundance: .
d_gene: TRBD2

CDR3aa: CASSFGYSGYEQYF
CDR3nt: TGTGCCAGCAGTTTCGGTTACTCGGGCTACGAGCAGTACTTC
v_gene: TRBV28
j_gene: TRBJ2-7
abundance: many
d_gene: .

CDR3aa: CASRTTGYEQYF
CDR3nt: TGTGCCAGCAGGACGACAGGGTACGAGCAGTACTTC
v_gene: TRBV12-3/TRBV12-4
j_gene: TRBJ2-7
abundance: .
d_gene: TRBD1

CDR3aa: CAISMTGTNSPLHF
CDR3nt: TGTGCCATCAGTATGACAGGGACAAATTCACCCCTCCACTTT
v_gene: TRBV10-3
j_gene: TRBJ1-6
abundance: .
d_gene: TRBD1

CDR3aa: CASSIKGRGTGELFF
CDR3nt: TGTGCCAGTAGTATTAAAGGGAGGGGTACCGGGGAGCTGTTTTTT
v_gene: TRBV19
j_gene: TRBJ2-2
abundance: .
d_gene: TRBD2

CDR3aa: CSVEVGNQPQHF
CDR3nt: TGCAGCGTTGAAGTAGGCAATCAGCCCCAGCATTTT
v_gene: TRBV29-1
j_gene: TRBJ1-5
abundance: few
d_gene: .

CDR3aa: CASSPILTGAEQYF
CDR3nt: TGTGCCAGCTCACCGATATTGACAGGGGCCGAGCAGTACTTC
v_gene: TRBV18
j_gene: TRBJ2-7
abundance: .
d_gene: TRBD1

CDR3aa: CASSQDGGLVETQYF
CDR3nt: TGTGCCAGCAGCCAAGATGGAGGACTAGTCGAGACCCAGTACTTC
v_gene: TRBV3-1/TRBV3-2
j_gene: TRBJ2-5
abundance: .
d_gene: TRBD2

CDR3aa: CASSLRPGGSYEQYF
CDR3nt: TGTGCCAGCAGCTTGAGACCAGGGGGCTCCTACGAGCAGTACTTC
v_gene: TRBV11-1
j_gene: TRBJ2-7
abundance: .
d_gene: TRBD1

CDR3aa: CASSLRTSGGYTDTQYF
CDR3nt: TGTGCCAGCAGCCTAAGGACTAGCGGGGGGTACACAGATACGCAGTATTTT
v_gene: TRBV3-1/TRBV3-2
j_gene: TRBJ2-3
abundance: .
d_gene: TRBD2